The 9 T cell receptor beta chains listed next were all sequenced from one sample in a study of cytomegalovirus exposure and HLA in healthy donors. The PCR was carried out with 60 Vbeta primers and 13 Jbeta primers. Profiling relied on immunoSEQ multiplex PCR, and the TCRdb table lists in-frame clones only, not all of them. The sample comprises 150,000 or so clones, more than 60% of which are singletons, and 1.5% to 2% rests with the top ten. The sequencing sample was made of PBMCs. Receptor source: a female donor in good health and CMV-seronegative.

This sequence joins TRBV11-2 and TRBJ1-3, with D unclear. Deletions cut 9 bases from V and 0 bases from J, with 9 bases between. CDR1 is SGHAT and CDR2 is FQNNGV in the germline V gene. The length of the CDR3 is 13 residues. In nucleotides, the CDR3 is TGTGCCAGTAGCGAGAGCTCTGGAAACACCATATATTTT. Translation gives CASSESSGNTIYF.

The chain joins TRBV18 to TRBJ1-2, with D possibly matching TRBD1 (6 bases). Germline loops: CDR1 KGHSH, CDR2 LQKENI. The CDR3 extends over 14 amino acids. Trimming removed 2 bases at V and 2 bases at J, with 9 bases between. The CDR3: CASSPGGSNYGYTF. DNA for the CDR3: TGTGCCAGCTCACCAGGGGGCAGCAACTATGGCTACACCTTC. The whole variable domain, filled in from reference TRBV18 and TRBJ1-2, reads NAGVMQNPRHLVRRRGQEARLRCSPMKGHSHVYWYRQLPEEGLKFMVYLQKENIIDESGMPKERFSAEFPKEGPSILRIQQVVRGDSAAYFCASSPGGSNYGYTFGSGTRLTVV.

The rearrangement uses TRBV11-2 and TRBJ2-1, with 8 bases matching TRBD2. V lost 5 bases to trimming and J lost 9 bases; unmatched junction nucleotides: 12. The V gene's germline CDR1 is SGHAT and CDR2 FQNNGV. This CDR3 has 15 residues. The CDR3 DNA follows: TGTGCCAGCAGCAAAGGGCTAGCGGGCATTGGTGAGCAGTTCTTC. Translating gives CASSKGLAGIGEQFF.

J is TRBJ1-5 and V is TRBV6-6; no clear D gene. V lost 5 bases to trimming and J lost 4 bases, with 3 bases between them. This CDR3 is 11 amino acids long. Germline V gene sequence: CDR1 MNHNY, CDR2 SVGAGI (reference sequence). CDR3 coding DNA: TGTGCCAGCAGTCAGAATCAGCCCCAGCATTTT. This translates into CASSQNQPQHF.

The chain carries TRBV14 and TRBJ2-4; D call uncertain. Germline V gene sequence: CDR1 SGHDN, CDR2 FVKESK. V lost 2 bases, J lost 4 bases, and 9 bases lay in between. The CDR3 consists of 14 residues. CDR3 residues: CASSQLGRKNIQYF. CDR3 coding DNA: TGTGCCAGCAGCCAATTGGGCAGGAAAAACATTCAGTACTTC.

The rearrangement uses TRBV7-3 and TRBJ2-5, with TRBD2 matching over 8 bases. The CDR3 has 17 amino acids. V trimming: 2 bases; J trimming: 5 bases; junction bases outside the gene matches: 13. The V gene's germline CDR1 is SGHTA and CDR2 FQGTGA. CDR3 coding DNA: TGTGCCAGCAGCTTAGAAGGGAGCGGGAGCGTGTGGGAGACCCAGTACTTC. As protein: CASSLEGSGSVWETQYF.

The genes are TRBV13 and TRBJ2-1; 7 bases match TRBD2. Trimming cost V 2 bases and J 5 bases; bases outside gene matches: 6. CDR1 and CDR2 from the germline V gene are PRHDT and FYEKMQ (reference sequence). The CDR3 sequence is 15 residues long. The CDR3 DNA reads as TGTGCCAGCAGCTTATTCGTGGGAGGGCACAATGAGCAGTTCTTC. It yields the protein CASSLFVGGHNEQFF.

This clone was found a few times. The chain carries TRBV27 and TRBJ2-7, with a possible D match to TRBD2 (6 bases). The CDR3 totals 15 residues. Germline CDR1 MNHEY, CDR2 SMNVEV (reference sequence). V was pared by 0 bases and J by 3 bases, with 12 bases between. Here the CDR3 DNA reads TGTGCCAGCAGTTTATCGGAGGGCCGGGTCTACGAGCAGTACTTC. Protein: CASSLSEGRVYEQYF.

The CDR3 here is CASSEGDTYEQYF. The DNA for the CDR3 is TGTGCCAGCAGTGAGGGGGACACTTACGAGCAGTACTTC. The chain carries TRBV9 and TRBJ2-7; tentatively, D is TRBD1 (6 bases). The V and J ends lost 5 bases and 4 bases respectively, with 13 bases between them. Germline-derived CDR1 and CDR2 are SGDLS and YYNGEE. The CDR3 is made up of 13 amino acids.